This is a list of T cell receptor beta chains from one sample in a study of cytomegalovirus exposure and HLA in healthy donors. Using immunoSEQ multiplex PCR, the repertoire was profiled, and TCRdb retains in-frame clones only, with some absent. In the table there are 200,000 to 250,000 clones, 85% of which are singletons. The source material was PBMCs. These receptors came from a human donor in good health. CDR3s include the opening cysteine and the closing phenylalanine or tryptophan. D genes are given only for firm matches. Clone size is stated in some rows and not others, as once, few, many or a class when expanded.

once - TRBJ1-2 TRBV28 CASSSRNYGYTF TGTGCCAGCAGTTCCCGTAACTATGGCTACACCTTC
once - TRBJ1-3 TRBV18 CASSPTRSSGNTIYF TGTGCCAGCTCACCCACAAGGAGCTCTGGAAACACCATATATTTT
- TRBD2 TRBJ2-1 TRBV4-2 CASSQEFSGIEQFF TGTGCCAGCAGCCAAGAATTTAGCGGGATTGAGCAGTTCTTC
- TRBD1 TRBJ1-5 TRBV10-3 CAIRDSNSNQPQHF TGTGCCATCCGGGACAGCAATAGCAATCAGCCCCAGCATTTT
- TRBD1 TRBJ1-2 TRBV28 CASSFSGQGNYGYTF TGTGCCAGCAGTTTCTCGGGACAGGGGAACTATGGCTACACCTTC
- - TRBJ1-5 TRBV27 CASSLYGVGIQPQHF TGTGCCAGCAGTTTATACGGGGTAGGGATTCAGCCCCAGCATTTT
few - TRBJ1-1 TRBV2 CASSDQGTTEAFF TGTGCCAGCAGTGACCAGGGTACCACTGAAGCTTTCTTT
- - TRBJ1-2 TRBV19 CASSARDTPDGYTF TGTGCCAGTAGTGCCCGGGACACCCCGGATGGCTACACCTTC
- - TRBJ2-6 TRBV6-1 CASSEPGNSGANVLTF TGTGCCAGCAGTGAACCAGGGAACTCTGGGGCCAACGTCCTGACTTTC
- TRBD1 TRBJ1-1 TRBV28 CASSFQGVTEAFF TGTGCCAGCAGTTTTCAGGGGGTCACTGAAGCTTTCTTT
- - TRBJ1-1 TRBV7-9 CASSLAGGNTEAFF TGTGCCAGCAGCTTAGCAGGGGGAAACACTGAAGCTTTCTTT
- - TRBJ1-4 TRBV4-2 CASSQEEGMGEKLFF TGTGCCAGCAGCCAAGAGGAGGGGATGGGTGAAAAACTGTTTTTT
- TRBD1 TRBJ2-3 TRBV5-1 CASSRRQGSTDTQYF TGCGCCAGCAGCCGAAGACAGGGTAGCACAGATACGCAGTATTTT
- - TRBJ2-2 TRBV4-1 CASRSRGPGELFF TGCGCCAGCAGAAGCAGGGGCCCCGGGGAGCTGTTTTTT
- TRBD2 TRBJ2-3 TRBV5-1 CASRYSGLADTDTQYF TGCGCCAGCAGGTACTCGGGACTAGCGGACACAGATACGCAGTATTTT
- TRBD1 TRBJ2-7 TRBV4-3 CASSQVTGNYEQYF TGCGCCAGCAGCCAGGTGACAGGGAACTACGAGCAGTACTTC